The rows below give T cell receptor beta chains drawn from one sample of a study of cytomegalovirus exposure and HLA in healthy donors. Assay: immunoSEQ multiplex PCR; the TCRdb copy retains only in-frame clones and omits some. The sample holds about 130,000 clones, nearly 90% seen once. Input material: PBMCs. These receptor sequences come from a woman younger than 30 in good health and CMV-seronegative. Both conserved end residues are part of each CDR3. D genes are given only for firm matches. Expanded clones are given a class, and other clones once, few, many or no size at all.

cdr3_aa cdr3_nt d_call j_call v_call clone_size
CASSSGDNSPLHF TGTGCCAGCAGCTCAGGGGACAATTCACCCCTCCACTTT . TRBJ1-6 TRBV11-3 .
CASSLERDTQYF TGCGCCAGCAGCTTGGAACGGGATACGCAGTATTTT . TRBJ2-3 TRBV5-1 .
CASSSGPGGAITTQYTGELFF TGTGCCAGCAGTTCGGGGCCGGGGGGGGCAATAACCACTCAATACACCGGGGAGCTGTTTTTT TRBD2 TRBJ2-2 TRBV27 .
CASSEQQGGEKLFF TGTGCCAGCAGTGAACAACAGGGTGGGGAAAAACTGTTTTTT . TRBJ1-4 TRBV6-1 .
CASSYGTGEGQETQYF TGTGCCAGCAGTTACGGAACGGGGGAGGGTCAAGAGACCCAGTACTTC TRBD2 TRBJ2-5 TRBV6-5 .
CASSQGGLLNQPQHF TGTGCCAGCAGTCAGGGGGGCCTTCTCAATCAGCCCCAGCATTTT TRBD1 TRBJ1-5 TRBV5-6 .
CAISEAHNQPQHF TGTGCCATCAGTGAGGCACACAATCAGCCCCAGCATTTT . TRBJ1-5 TRBV10-3 .
CSVSGREESGTDTQYF TGCAGCGTTTCAGGGCGGGAGGAATCGGGCACAGATACGCAGTATTTT TRBD2 TRBJ2-3 TRBV29-1 .
CASSLLADQPQHF TGTGCCAGCAGTTTATTGGCGGATCAGCCCCAGCATTTT . TRBJ1-5 TRBV27 few
CASSYLGGGLNTEAFF TGTGCCAGCAGTTACCTCGGAGGAGGGCTGAACACTGAAGCTTTCTTT . TRBJ1-1 TRBV6-5 .
CSVDRTDQETQYF TGCAGCGTCGACAGGACAGACCAAGAGACCCAGTACTTC . TRBJ2-5 TRBV29-1 .
CASQTGTAYYEQYF TGTGCCAGTCAGACCGGGACAGCTTACTACGAGCAGTACTTC TRBD1 TRBJ2-7 TRBV6-1 .
CASSSPGTGDTDTQYF TGTGCCAGCAGCTCACCTGGGACGGGGGACACAGATACGCAGTATTTT . TRBJ2-3 TRBV5-6 .
CASSYPTSGAGELFF TGTGCCAGCAGCTACCCAACTAGCGGGGCCGGGGAGCTGTTTTTT TRBD2 TRBJ2-2 TRBV6-5 .
CASTRDRGDGYTF TGTGCCAGCACCCGAGACAGGGGCGATGGCTACACCTTC TRBD1 TRBJ1-2 TRBV6-5 .
CASSVDRGGQAFF TGTGCCAGCAGCGTCGACAGGGGGGGACAAGCTTTCTTT TRBD1 TRBJ1-1 TRBV7-9 .
CASSTGALNQPQHF TGTGCCAGCAGTACAGGGGCCCTTAATCAGCCCCAGCATTTT TRBD1 TRBJ1-5 TRBV28 .
CASSDSSTSGGAHEQFF TGTGCCAGCAGTGACTCGAGTACTAGCGGGGGGGCCCATGAGCAGTTCTTC TRBD2 TRBJ2-1 TRBV6-4 .
CASSPMTGEKTQYF TGTGCCAGCTCTCCTATGACAGGGGAAAAGACCCAGTACTTC TRBD1 TRBJ2-5 TRBV18 .
CASSSPTDSGTEAFF TGTGCCAGCAGTTCCCCCACGGACAGTGGCACTGAAGCTTTCTTT . TRBJ1-1 TRBV28 .
CASSQWTSGSGETQYF TGTGCCAGCAGCCAGTGGACTAGCGGGAGTGGAGAGACCCAGTACTTC TRBD2 TRBJ2-5 TRBV7-9 .
CAWSQQGAGEKLFF TGTGCCTGGAGTCAACAGGGGGCAGGTGAAAAACTGTTTTTT TRBD1 TRBJ1-4 TRBV30 .
CASSSLLRAPDTQYF TGTGCCAGCAGTTCCCTCCTGAGGGCCCCGGATACGCAGTATTTT . TRBJ2-3 TRBV28 .
CASSYPSGADGYTF TGTGCCAGCAGTTACCCATCCGGAGCAGACGGCTACACCTTC . TRBJ1-2 TRBV6-6 .
CAWRPTTGTGGLYTEAFF TGTGCCTGGAGACCCACCACCGGGACAGGGGGCCTGTACACTGAAGCTTTCTTT TRBD1 TRBJ1-1 TRBV30 .
CASSLAQGRGPEVGLKTQYF TGCGCCAGCAGCTTGGCCCAGGGCAGGGGGCCCGAGGTGGGGTTGAAGACCCAGTACTTC TRBD1 TRBJ2-5 TRBV5-1 .
CASTGTSFNEQFF TGTGCCAGTACCGGGACTAGCTTCAATGAGCAGTTCTTC TRBD2 TRBJ2-1 TRBV6-5 .
CASSVGKGAWPQYF TGTGCCAGCAGCGTAGGAAAGGGGGCTTGGCCCCAGTACTTC TRBD1 TRBJ2-5 TRBV9 once
CASSPEIQGTMNTEAFF TGTGCCAGCAGCCCAGAGATTCAGGGGACGATGAACACTGAAGCTTTCTTT . TRBJ1-1 TRBV4-2 once
CASSVLSGTGFSMNTEAFF TGTGCCAGCAGCGTACTTTCCGGGACAGGGTTCTCGATGAACACTGAAGCTTTCTTT TRBD1 TRBJ1-1 TRBV9 .
CATSRDPTGETQYF TGTGCCACCAGCAGAGATCCGACAGGAGAGACCCAGTACTTC . TRBJ2-5 TRBV15 .
CASSDSYTEAFF TGTGCCAGCAGTGACAGTTACACTGAAGCTTTCTTT . TRBJ1-1 TRBV2 once